This TCR beta chain was captured in a study of T cells in Graves' hyperthyroidism and ophthalmopathy. Broader study findings: The model predicted ophthalmopathy a median approximately seven months before onset.

This clonotype has just a few counts. What it binds is not known. Amplification targeted TCR beta CDR3 regions from RNA transcripts. In the first-round RT-PCR of the TCR CDR3, the HTBI primer set was used. TCRdb used MiXCR to reprocess the multiplex PCR reads, holding one entry per CDR3 protein. Found here are 700,000 or so distinct CDR3 sequences, over 15% of them singletons; the top ten hold around 8%. Each diagnosis drew on symptoms, thyroxine, TRAb, thyroid ultrasound and orbital computed tomography findings. This CDR3 comprises 10 residues. V shed 6 bases, J shed 12 bases, and the junction held 5 bases outside the gene matches. Germline lookup yields CDR1 DFQATT and CDR2 SNEGSKA (reference sequence).

Source material: blood. This receptor was identified in a man younger than 35 with Graves' hyperthyroidism. The chain joins TRBV20-1 to TRBJ2-1; TRBD2 agrees at 7 bases. The CDR3, as DNA: TGCAGTGCGCGCGGGGGATTGCAGTTCTTC. Its protein is CSARGGLQFF.